This T cell receptor beta chain was observed in a study of Ad26.COV2.S vaccination and SARS-CoV-2 variants. The overall study: The study gave Ad26.COV2.S intramuscularly, once or twice 56 days apart.

Whole-study results and caveats: Total T cell responses were possibly underestimated by TCR breadth and depth analyses. It was reported that spike-specific CD8+ and CD4+ T cell responses were substantially broad after vaccination. Measurement of non-spike TCR breadth gave similar results in vaccine and placebo recipients.

As concerns this clone: The antigen remains unidentified.

The repertoire was sequenced with immunoSEQ multiplex PCR; TCRdb's copy has only in-frame clones and lacks some. The data hold some 340,000 clones, with roughly 86% observed a single time. CDR3 length: 16 residues. Germline V gene sequence: CDR1 LGHNA, CDR2 YSLEER. Germline trimming cut 0 bases from V and 6 bases from J; bases unmatched to any gene: 8. This sample's treatment: some 20 received Ad26.COV2.S at low or high dose, single or two shots; about 5 received placebo; per-sample allocation not given. Day 63 following the first vaccine or placebo injection was when the samples were taken. The sequences come from peripheral blood, collected in a trial of Ad26.COV2.S vaccine versus placebo. V is TRBV4-3 and J is TRBJ2-1, with 7 positions matching TRBD2. This sequence originates from a person aged 18 to 65 who received the Ad26.COV2.S COVID-19 vaccine or a placebo. For the CDR3, the DNA is TGCGCCAGCAGCCAAGAATGGCGGGGGTTGGGCAATGAGCAGTTCTTC. It translates to CASSQEWRGLGNEQFF.